Reported below is one TCR beta chain. Combining a sample-barcoded 5' primer with a J-beta primer mix, a second PCR ran for roughly 7 to 11 cycles. A 12-random-nucleotide template-switch adaptor tagged each cDNA molecule. TCRdb fed the 5' RACE reads into MiXCR, producing one record per CDR3 protein. The table includes around 940,000 distinct CDR3 sequences, roughly 51% detected once. V lost 2 bases to trimming and J lost 2 bases; unmatched junction nucleotides: 7. Looked up from germline, CDR1 is SGHVS and CDR2 is FQNEAQ. This CDR3 has 16 residues. The data are from a study of blood T cells in healthy people across ages.

Material for sequencing was blood. The sequence was collected from a woman aged 55-69 years in good health. This chain links TRBV7-8 with TRBJ2-7, with 9 bases fitting TRBD1. The CDR3 spells CASSLTRDRAPYEQYF. The CDR3, as DNA: TGTGCCAGCAGCTTAACCCGGGACAGGGCCCCCTACGAGCAGTACTTC. Complete variable domain (other parts from reference TRBV7-8 and TRBJ2-7): GAGVSQSPRYKVAKRGQDVALRCDPISGHVSLFWYQQALGQGPEFLTYFQNEAQLDKSGLPSDRFFAERPEGSVSTLKIQRTQQEDSAVYLCASSLTRDRAPYEQYFGPGTRLTVT.